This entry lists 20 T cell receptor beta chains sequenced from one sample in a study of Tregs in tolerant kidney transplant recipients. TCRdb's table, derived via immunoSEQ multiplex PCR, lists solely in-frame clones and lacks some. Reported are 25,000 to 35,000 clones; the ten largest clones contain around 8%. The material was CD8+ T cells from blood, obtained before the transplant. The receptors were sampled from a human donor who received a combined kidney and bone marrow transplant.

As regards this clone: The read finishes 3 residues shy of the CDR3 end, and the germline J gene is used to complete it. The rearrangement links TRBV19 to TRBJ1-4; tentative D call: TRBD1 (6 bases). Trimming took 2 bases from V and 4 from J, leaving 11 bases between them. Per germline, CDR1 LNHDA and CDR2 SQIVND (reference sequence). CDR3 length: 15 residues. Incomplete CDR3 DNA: TGTGCCAGTAGTATACAGGGGTATGGTAATGAAAAA. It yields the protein CASSIQGYGNEK. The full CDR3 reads CASSIQGYGNEKLFF.

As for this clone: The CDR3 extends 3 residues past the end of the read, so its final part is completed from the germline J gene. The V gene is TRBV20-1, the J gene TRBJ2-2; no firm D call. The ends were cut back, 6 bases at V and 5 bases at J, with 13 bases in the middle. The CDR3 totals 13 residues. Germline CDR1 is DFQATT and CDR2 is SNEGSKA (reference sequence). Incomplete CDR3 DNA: TGCAGTGCGACGAACATGACTACCGGGGAG. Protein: CSATNMTTGE. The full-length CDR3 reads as CSATNMTTGELFF.

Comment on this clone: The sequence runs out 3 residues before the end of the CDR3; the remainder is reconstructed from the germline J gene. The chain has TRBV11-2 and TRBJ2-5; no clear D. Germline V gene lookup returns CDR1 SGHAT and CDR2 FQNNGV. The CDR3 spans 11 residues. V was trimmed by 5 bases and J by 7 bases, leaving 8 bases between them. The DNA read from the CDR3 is TGTGCCAGCAGCCCCACCGGGACC. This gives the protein CASSPTGT. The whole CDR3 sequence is CASSPTGTQYF.

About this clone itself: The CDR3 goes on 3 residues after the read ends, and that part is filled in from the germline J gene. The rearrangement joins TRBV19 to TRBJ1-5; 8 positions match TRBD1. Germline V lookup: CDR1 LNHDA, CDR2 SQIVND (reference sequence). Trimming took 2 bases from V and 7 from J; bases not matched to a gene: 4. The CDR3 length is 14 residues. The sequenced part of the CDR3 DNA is TGTGCCAGTAGTATACCAGGGGGCTTCCAGCCC. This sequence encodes CASSIPGGFQP. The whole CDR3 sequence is CASSIPGGFQPQHF.

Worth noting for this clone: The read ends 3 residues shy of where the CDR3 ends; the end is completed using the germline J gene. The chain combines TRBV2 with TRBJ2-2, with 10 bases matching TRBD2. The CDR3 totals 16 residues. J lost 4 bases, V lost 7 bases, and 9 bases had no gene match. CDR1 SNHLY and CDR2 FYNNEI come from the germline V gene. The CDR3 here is CASIGASGSVTGELFF. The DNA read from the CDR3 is TGTGCCAGCATAGGAGCTAGCGGGAGTGTCACCGGGGAG.

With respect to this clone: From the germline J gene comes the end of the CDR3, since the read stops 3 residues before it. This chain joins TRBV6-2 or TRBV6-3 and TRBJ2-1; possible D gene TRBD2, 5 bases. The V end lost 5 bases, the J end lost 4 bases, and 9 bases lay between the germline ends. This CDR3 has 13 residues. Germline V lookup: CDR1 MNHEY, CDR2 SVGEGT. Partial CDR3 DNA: TGTGCCAGCAGTCGACGGACTTACAATGAG. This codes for CASSRRTYNE. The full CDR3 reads CASSRRTYNEQFF.

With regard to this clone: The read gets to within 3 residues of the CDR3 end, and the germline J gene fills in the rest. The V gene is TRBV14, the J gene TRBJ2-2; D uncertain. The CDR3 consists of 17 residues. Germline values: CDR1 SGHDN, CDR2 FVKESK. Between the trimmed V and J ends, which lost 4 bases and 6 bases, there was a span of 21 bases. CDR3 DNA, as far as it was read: TGTGCCAGCAGCCCCACCACCTTGGGCACTCTCCCCGGGGAG. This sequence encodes CASSPTTLGTLPGE. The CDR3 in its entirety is CASSPTTLGTLPGELFF. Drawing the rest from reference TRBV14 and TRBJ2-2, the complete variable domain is EAGVTQFPSHSVIEKGQTVTLRCDPISGHDNLYWYRRVMGKEIKFLLHFVKESKQDESGMPNNRFLAERTGGTYSTLKVQPAELEDSGVYFCASSPTTLGTLPGELFFGEGSRLTVL.

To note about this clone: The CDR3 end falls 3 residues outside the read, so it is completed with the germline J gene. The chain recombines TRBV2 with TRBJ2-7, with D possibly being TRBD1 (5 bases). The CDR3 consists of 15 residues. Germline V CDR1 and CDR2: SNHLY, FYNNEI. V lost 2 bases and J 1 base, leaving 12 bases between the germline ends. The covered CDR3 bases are TGTGCCAGCAGTGAAAGGGGTAAAAGGTCCTACGAG. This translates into CASSERGKRSYE. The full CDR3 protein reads CASSERGKRSYEQYF.

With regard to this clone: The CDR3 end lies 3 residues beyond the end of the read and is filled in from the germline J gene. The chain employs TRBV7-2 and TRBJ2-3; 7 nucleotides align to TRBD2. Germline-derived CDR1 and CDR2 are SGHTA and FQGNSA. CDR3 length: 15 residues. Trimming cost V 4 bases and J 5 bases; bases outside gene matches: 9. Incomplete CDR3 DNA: TGTGCCAGCAGCTCCCGCGGACTAGTTATAGATACG. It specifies CASSSRGLVIDT. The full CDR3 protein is CASSSRGLVIDTQYF. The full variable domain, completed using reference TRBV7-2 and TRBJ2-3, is GAGVSQSPSNKVTEKGKDVELRCDPISGHTALYWYRQSLGQGLEFLIYFQGNSAPDKSGLPSDRFSAERTGGSVSTLTIQRTQQEDSAVYLCASSSRGLVIDTQYFGPGTRLTVL.

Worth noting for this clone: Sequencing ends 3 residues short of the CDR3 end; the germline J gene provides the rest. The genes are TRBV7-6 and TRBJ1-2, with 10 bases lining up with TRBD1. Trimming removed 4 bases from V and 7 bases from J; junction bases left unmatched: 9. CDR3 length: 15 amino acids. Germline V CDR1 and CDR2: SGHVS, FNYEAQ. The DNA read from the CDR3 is TGTGCCAGCAGCTCCCCCGGGACAGGGGTTTTTGGC. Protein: CASSSPGTGVFG. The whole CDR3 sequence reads CASSSPGTGVFGYTF.

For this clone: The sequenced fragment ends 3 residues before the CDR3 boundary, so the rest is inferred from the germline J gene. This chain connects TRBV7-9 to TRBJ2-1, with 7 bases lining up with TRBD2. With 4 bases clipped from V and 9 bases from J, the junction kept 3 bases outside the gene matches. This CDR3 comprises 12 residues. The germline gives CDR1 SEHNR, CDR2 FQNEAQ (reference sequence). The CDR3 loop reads CASSYGGSEQFF. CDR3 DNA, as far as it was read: TGTGCCAGCAGCTACGGGGGGAGTGAG.

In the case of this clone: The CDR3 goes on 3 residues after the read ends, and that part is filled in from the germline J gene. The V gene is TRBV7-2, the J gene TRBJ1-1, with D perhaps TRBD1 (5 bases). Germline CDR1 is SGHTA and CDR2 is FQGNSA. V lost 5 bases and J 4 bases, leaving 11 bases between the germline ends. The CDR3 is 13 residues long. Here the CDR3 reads CASSRTGFTEAFF. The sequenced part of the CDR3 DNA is TGTGCCAGCAGCAGAACAGGTTTCACTGAA.

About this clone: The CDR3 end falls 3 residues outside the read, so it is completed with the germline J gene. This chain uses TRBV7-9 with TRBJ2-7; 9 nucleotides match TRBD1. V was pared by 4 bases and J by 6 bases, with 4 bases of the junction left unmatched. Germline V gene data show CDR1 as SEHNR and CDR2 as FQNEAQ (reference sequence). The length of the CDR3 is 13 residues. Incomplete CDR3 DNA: TGTGCCAGCAGCTCCGACAGGGGGATCGAG. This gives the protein CASSSDRGIE. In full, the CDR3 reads CASSSDRGIEQYF. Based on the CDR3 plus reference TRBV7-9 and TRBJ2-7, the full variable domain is DTGVSQNPRHKITKRGQNVTFRCDPISEHNRLYWYRQTLGQGPEFLTYFQNEAQLEKSRLLSDRFSAERPKGSFSTLEIQRTEQGDSAMYLCASSSDRGIEQYFGPGTRLTVT.

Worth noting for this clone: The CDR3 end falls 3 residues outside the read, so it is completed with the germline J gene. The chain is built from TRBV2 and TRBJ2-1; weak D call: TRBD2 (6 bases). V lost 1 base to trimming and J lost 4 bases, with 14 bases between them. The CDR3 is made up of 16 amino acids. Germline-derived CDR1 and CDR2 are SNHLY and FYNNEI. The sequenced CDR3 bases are TGTGCCAGCAGTGAAGGCAGGCTAGCGTTATACAATGAG. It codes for CASSEGRLALYNE. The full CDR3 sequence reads CASSEGRLALYNEQFF.

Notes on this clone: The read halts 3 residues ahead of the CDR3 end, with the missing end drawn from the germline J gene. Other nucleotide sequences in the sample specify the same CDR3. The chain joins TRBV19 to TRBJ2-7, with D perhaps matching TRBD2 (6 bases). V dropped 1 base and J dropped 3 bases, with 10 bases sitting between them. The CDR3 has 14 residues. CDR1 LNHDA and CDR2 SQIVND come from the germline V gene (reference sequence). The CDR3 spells CASSIGTGGYEQYF. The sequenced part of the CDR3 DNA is TGTGCCAGTAGTATAGGAACCGGGGGCTACGAG.

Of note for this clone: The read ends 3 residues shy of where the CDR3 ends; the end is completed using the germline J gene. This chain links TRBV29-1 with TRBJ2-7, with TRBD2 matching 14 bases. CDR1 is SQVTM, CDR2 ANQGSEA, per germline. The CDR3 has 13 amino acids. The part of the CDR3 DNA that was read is TGCGGGACTAGCGGGGGATCAACCTACGAG. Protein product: CGTSGGSTYE. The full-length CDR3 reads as CGTSGGSTYEQYF.

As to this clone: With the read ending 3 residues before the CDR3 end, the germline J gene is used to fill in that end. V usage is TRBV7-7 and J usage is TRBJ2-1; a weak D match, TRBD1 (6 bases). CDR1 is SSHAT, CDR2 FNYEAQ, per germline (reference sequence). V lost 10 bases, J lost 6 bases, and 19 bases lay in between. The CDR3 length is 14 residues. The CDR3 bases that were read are TGTGCCACCAGTCAGGGGCGAAATTTCAATGAG. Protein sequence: CATSQGRNFNE. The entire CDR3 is CATSQGRNFNEQFF. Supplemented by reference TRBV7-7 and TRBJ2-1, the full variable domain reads GAGVSQSPRYKVTKRGQDVTLRCDPISSHATLYWYQQALGQGPEFLTYFNYEAQPDKSGLPSDRFSAERPEGSISTLTIQRTEQRDSAMYRCATSQGRNFNEQFFGPGTRLTVL.

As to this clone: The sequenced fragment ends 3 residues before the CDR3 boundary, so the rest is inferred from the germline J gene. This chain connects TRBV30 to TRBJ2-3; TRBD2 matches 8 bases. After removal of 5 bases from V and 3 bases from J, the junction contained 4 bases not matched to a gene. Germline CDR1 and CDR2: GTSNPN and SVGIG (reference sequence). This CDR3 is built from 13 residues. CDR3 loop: CAWSSGSTDTQYF. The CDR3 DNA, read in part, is TGTGCCTGGTCGAGCGGGAGTACAGATACG.

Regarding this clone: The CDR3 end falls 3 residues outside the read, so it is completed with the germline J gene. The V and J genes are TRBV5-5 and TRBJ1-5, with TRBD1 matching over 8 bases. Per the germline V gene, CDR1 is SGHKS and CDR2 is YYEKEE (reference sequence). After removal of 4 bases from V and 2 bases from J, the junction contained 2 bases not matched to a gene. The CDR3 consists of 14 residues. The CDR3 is CASSPDRGNQPQHF. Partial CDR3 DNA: TGTGCCAGCAGCCCGGACAGGGGCAATCAGCCC.

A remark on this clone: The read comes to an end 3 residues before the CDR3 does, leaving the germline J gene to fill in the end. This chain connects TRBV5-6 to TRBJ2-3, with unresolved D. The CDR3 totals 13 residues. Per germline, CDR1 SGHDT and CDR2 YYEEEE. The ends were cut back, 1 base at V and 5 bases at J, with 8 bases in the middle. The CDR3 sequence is CASSLFSGDTQYF. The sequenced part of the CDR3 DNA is TGTGCCAGCAGCTTGTTCTCGGGAGATACG.